A single TCR beta chain is shown here with its context. Its antigen is not yet known. The sample holds no much larger clone one base away, and base qualities are not on file. These data belong to a study of blood T cell repertoires in COVID-19 (dated by TCRdb to 2020 to 2021). With regard to the full study: Collaborator samples came from the United States, Italy and Spain and covered acute and convalescent phases of COVID-19. Deeply sampled blood TCRbeta repertoires from subjects exposed to, actively infected with, or recovered from COVID-19 were included in the dataset. The repertoires were released in a freely available public database intended as a resource for research on the immune response to SARS-CoV-2. Where available, HLA class I and class II types were taken from metadata supplied by the sample provider and were not determined by assay-based typing. A de-identified subject ID, COVID-19 status, age in years and sex were almost always included in the sample metadata. The samples were drawn from two sources: the first 160 participants of the ongoing ImmuneRACE study, and fewer than 1,500 subjects contributed by 6 global collaborators. The material from the prospective study consisted of cDNA or gDNA derived from T cells, B-cell-depleted T cells, or PBMCs.

Participants in the prospective study were aged about 18 to 95 years, lived in 20 to 25 United States geographic areas, and enrolled through a virtual design. To assign participants to cohorts, the prospective study relied on clinical history that participants themselves reported in a screening survey and a study questionnaire. ImmuneRACE Cohort 3 recovered participants were defined by two consecutive negative NP/OP PCR tests, healthcare professional clearance, or symptom resolution. Each participant in the prospective study had whole blood, serum and a nasopharyngeal or oropharyngeal swab collected by mobile phlebotomists. Prospective study participants could optionally give additional blood draws and questionnaires over an approximately two-month period. Before DNA extraction, blood samples from the prospective study were shipped at room temperature or frozen. The research as a whole found: The amount of clinical and demographic metadata varied by source and participant and was provided uncurated.

The immunoSEQ Assay, a bias-controlled multiplex PCR, was used to amplify TCRbeta CDR3 regions from genomic DNA. As for the authors' bioinformatics: The number of nucleated cells in each sample was estimated from the amplification of reference gene primers within the assay. To quantify the absolute abundance of each unique TCRbeta CDR3 rearrangement, sequence reads were collapsed and filtered. For each sample, productive Simpson clonality was calculated by taking the square root of Simpson's diversity index across productive rearrangements. TCRdb's version of the immuneACCESS table is confined to in-frame rearrangements and falls short of the full clone set. An unresolved V gene accounts for under half of the shortfall where checked; the remainder is of unknown origin. Clone size and V and J calls were adopted from that table, with D and trimming inferred from the DNA. The sample yields about 280,000 clones; roughly 85% were counted once. The ten largest clones add up to about 5.5% of the sample.

V is shortened by 1 base, J by 0 bases, and the region joining them spans 8 bases. Taken from cysteine to phenylalanine, the CDR3 has 15 residues. The sequence is cut down to CDR3 DNA, 45 bases in frame from base 1. Reading the germline V gene gives CDR1 SGHDT and CDR2 YYEEEE. The TCR originated in a woman aged 40 to 55 who had recovered from COVID-19. The chain is assembled from TRBV5-6 and TRBJ1-3; the D gene assignment is ambiguous. Sequencing was performed on PBMCs or T cells enriched from blood (not recorded which). The CDR3 region reads CASSLFSLSGNTIYF. At the DNA level, the sequence is TGTGCCAGCAGCTTGTTCTCCCTCTCTGGAAACACCATATATTTT.